Presented here are 13 T cell receptor beta chains from one specimen sequenced in a study of shared clonotypes between healthy human individuals. Clones were read by immunoSEQ multiplex PCR, and TCRdb kept only the in-frame ones, dropping some. The sample includes about 1 million clones, approximately 80% of them seen just once. Specimen: memory CD4+ T cells from PBMCs. Documented subset: CD45RA-negative fraction. The receptors stem from a man aged 18 to 35 in good health. Some clones in this sample may be carry-over from other donors' samples.

This chain connects TRBV29-1 to TRBJ2-3; D ambiguous. The CDR3 sequence is 10 residues long. In germline, CDR1 is SQVTM, CDR2 ANQGSEA. V lost 7 bases and J lost 3, with 5 bases in between. The CDR3, as DNA: TGCAGCGCCGATACAGATACGCAGTATTTT. Translating gives CSADTDTQYF.

The chain is built from TRBV6-6 and TRBJ2-7; TRBD1 matches 7 bases. Germline V CDR1 and CDR2: MNHNY, SVGAGI (reference sequence). Trimming cost V 6 bases and J 0 bases; bases outside gene matches: 8. CDR3 size: 15 residues. CDR3 nucleotides: TGTGCCAGCAGGCACCAACAGGGGCTCTCCTACGAGCAGTACTTC. The encoded protein is CASRHQQGLSYEQYF.

The rearrangement links TRBV18 to TRBJ2-7; TRBD1 aligns across 11 bases. The ends lost 6 bases at V and 9 bases at J; junction bases unmatched: 16. Germline values: CDR1 KGHSH, CDR2 LQKENI. This CDR3 is 16 amino acids long. The CDR3 loop reads CASSLNPWTGGSTQYF. The DNA for the CDR3 is TGTGCCAGCTCCCTTAACCCATGGACAGGGGGCAGTACGCAGTACTTC.

The V call is TRBV6-6, the J call TRBJ2-4, with unresolved D. Trimming took 8 bases from V and 0 from J, leaving 17 bases between them. The CDR3 is made up of 16 amino acids. Germline V CDR1 and CDR2: MNHNY, SVGAGI (reference sequence). The CDR3 is CASGDPAELAKNIQYF. CDR3 sequence (DNA): TGTGCCAGCGGGGATCCGGCAGAACTAGCCAAAAACATTCAGTACTTC.

The chain recombines TRBV19 with TRBJ2-3; 10 bases are a match to TRBD1. V trimming: 5 bases; J trimming: 3 bases; junction bases outside the gene matches: 8. CDR3 length: 16 amino acids. CDR1 LNHDA and CDR2 SQIVND come from the germline V gene (reference sequence). The CDR3 DNA reads as TGTGCCAGTAGTCCCGACAGGGGGCAAAGGACAGATACGCAGTATTTT. It specifies CASSPDRGQRTDTQYF.

Worth noting for this clone: The same CDR3 also results from other DNA sequences found in this sample. V gene TRBV6-5 combines with J gene TRBJ1-1; TRBD1 is a possible D gene (5 bases). CDR1 is MNHEY, CDR2 SVGAGI, per germline. CDR3 length: 15 residues. With 0 bases removed from V and 0 bases from J, the gap between germline ends came to 8 bases. The CDR3 DNA is TGTGCCAGCAGTTACTCGGGGGGAATGAACACTGAAGCTTTCTTT. It codes for CASSYSGGMNTEAFF.

This sequence joins TRBV2 and TRBJ2-2; TRBD2 matches 7 bases. The CDR3 totals 15 residues. V gave up 6 bases and J gave up 0 bases; unmatched junction bases: 4. Germline CDR1 SNHLY, CDR2 FYNNEI. The CDR3 sequence is CASRSRGANTGELFF. The CDR3 region has the DNA TGTGCCAGCAGATCACGGGGGGCGAACACCGGGGAGCTGTTTTTT.

The gene calls are TRBV12-5 and TRBJ2-5; TRBD2 agrees at 7 bases. The CDR3 is 13 amino acids. V was clipped by 6 bases and J by 7 bases; unmatched bases: 8. Per germline, CDR1 LGHNT and CDR2 FRNRAP. The CDR3 reads CASGRGLEGTQYF. For the CDR3, the DNA is TGTGCTAGTGGCCGCGGACTAGAAGGGACCCAGTACTTC.

This chain uses TRBV4-2 with TRBJ2-7; 11 bases match TRBD1. The CDR3 consists of 16 residues. CDR1 LGHNA and CDR2 YNFKEQ come from the germline V gene. The J segment lost 1 base and the V segment lost 7 bases, leaving 9 bases of the junction unmatched. In DNA form, the CDR3 reads TGTGCCAGCACCGGACAGGGGGCGGGAGTGTCCTACGAGCAGTACTTC. The encoded protein is CASTGQGAGVSYEQYF.

This chain joins TRBV4-1 and TRBJ2-1, with 8 bases aligning to TRBD2. The CDR3 runs to 17 residues. CDR1 is MGHRA, CDR2 YSYEKL, per germline. The J segment lost 8 bases and the V segment lost 4 bases, leaving 16 bases of the junction unmatched. The CDR3 DNA is TGCGCCAGCAGCCCCGTGGGGAGCGGGAGTTTTGCGTATGAGCAGTTCTTC. Translated, it gives CASSPVGSGSFAYEQFF.

This clone was seen a few times. Written as DNA, the CDR3 is TGTGCCAGCAGCCCGGGACAGGGGCCCACTGAAGCTTTCTTT. The encoded protein is CASSPGQGPTEAFF. The chain has TRBV28 and TRBJ1-1, with 10 positions matching TRBD1. Germline CDR1 reads MDHEN; CDR2 reads SYDVKM. CDR3 length: 14 amino acids. V was pared by 6 bases and J by 4 bases, with 5 bases of the junction left unmatched. The full variable domain, completed using reference TRBV28 and TRBJ1-1, is DVKVTQSSRYLVKRTGEKVFLECVQDMDHENMFWYRQDPGLGLRLIYFSYDVKMKEKGDIPEGYSVSREKKERFSLILESASTNQTSMYLCASSPGQGPTEAFFGQGTRLTVV.

This sequence joins TRBV5-1 and TRBJ1-2; 7 nucleotides line up with TRBD1. V shed 5 bases, J shed 1 base, and the junction held 5 bases outside the gene matches. CDR3 size: 14 residues. Per the germline V gene, CDR1 is SGHRS and CDR2 is YFSETQ. The CDR3 bases are TGCGCCAGCAGTACCGGGACAGATAACTATGGCTACACCTTC. Protein product: CASSTGTDNYGYTF.

This chain links TRBV6-1 with TRBJ1-3; D gene uncertain. The germline V gene has CDR1 MNHNS and CDR2 SASEGT. This CDR3 spans 14 amino acids. Deletions cut 7 bases from V and 2 bases from J, with 12 bases between. In DNA form, the CDR3 reads TGTGCCAGCAACGGTGCAATAGCTGGAAACACCATATATTTT. This gives the protein CASNGAIAGNTIYF.